This TCR beta chain is from a study of spatial heterogeneity in lung cancer. About the research overall: Follow-up PBMC samples were sequenced when available, at a median of approximately two years after resection.

Every TCR cDNA molecule bore a unique molecular identifier. Via MiXCR, TCRdb re-called the 5' RACE reads, giving one row per CDR3 protein. The sample yields 110,000 or so distinct CDR3 sequences, less than 14% seen once. Time point defined: blood at routine non-recurrence follow-up after resection. The table lists this clonotype with a few counts. The antigen is not known. V lost 5 bases, J lost 6 bases, and 4 bases stayed unmatched. Per germline, CDR1 SNHLY and CDR2 FYNNEI. The CDR3 is 12 residues long. Study-wide results and limits: Follow-up blood showed ubiquitous expanded tumor TCRs less than blood at resection did.

The sample in question was PBMCs, obtained at follow-up. The chain has TRBV2 and TRBJ2-7; 7 positions agree with TRBD1. The receptor was derived from a female donor with early-stage non-small cell lung cancer. The CDR3 reads CASSLTGIEQYF. CDR3 bases: TGTGCCAGCAGTTTGACAGGGATCGAGCAGTACTTC.